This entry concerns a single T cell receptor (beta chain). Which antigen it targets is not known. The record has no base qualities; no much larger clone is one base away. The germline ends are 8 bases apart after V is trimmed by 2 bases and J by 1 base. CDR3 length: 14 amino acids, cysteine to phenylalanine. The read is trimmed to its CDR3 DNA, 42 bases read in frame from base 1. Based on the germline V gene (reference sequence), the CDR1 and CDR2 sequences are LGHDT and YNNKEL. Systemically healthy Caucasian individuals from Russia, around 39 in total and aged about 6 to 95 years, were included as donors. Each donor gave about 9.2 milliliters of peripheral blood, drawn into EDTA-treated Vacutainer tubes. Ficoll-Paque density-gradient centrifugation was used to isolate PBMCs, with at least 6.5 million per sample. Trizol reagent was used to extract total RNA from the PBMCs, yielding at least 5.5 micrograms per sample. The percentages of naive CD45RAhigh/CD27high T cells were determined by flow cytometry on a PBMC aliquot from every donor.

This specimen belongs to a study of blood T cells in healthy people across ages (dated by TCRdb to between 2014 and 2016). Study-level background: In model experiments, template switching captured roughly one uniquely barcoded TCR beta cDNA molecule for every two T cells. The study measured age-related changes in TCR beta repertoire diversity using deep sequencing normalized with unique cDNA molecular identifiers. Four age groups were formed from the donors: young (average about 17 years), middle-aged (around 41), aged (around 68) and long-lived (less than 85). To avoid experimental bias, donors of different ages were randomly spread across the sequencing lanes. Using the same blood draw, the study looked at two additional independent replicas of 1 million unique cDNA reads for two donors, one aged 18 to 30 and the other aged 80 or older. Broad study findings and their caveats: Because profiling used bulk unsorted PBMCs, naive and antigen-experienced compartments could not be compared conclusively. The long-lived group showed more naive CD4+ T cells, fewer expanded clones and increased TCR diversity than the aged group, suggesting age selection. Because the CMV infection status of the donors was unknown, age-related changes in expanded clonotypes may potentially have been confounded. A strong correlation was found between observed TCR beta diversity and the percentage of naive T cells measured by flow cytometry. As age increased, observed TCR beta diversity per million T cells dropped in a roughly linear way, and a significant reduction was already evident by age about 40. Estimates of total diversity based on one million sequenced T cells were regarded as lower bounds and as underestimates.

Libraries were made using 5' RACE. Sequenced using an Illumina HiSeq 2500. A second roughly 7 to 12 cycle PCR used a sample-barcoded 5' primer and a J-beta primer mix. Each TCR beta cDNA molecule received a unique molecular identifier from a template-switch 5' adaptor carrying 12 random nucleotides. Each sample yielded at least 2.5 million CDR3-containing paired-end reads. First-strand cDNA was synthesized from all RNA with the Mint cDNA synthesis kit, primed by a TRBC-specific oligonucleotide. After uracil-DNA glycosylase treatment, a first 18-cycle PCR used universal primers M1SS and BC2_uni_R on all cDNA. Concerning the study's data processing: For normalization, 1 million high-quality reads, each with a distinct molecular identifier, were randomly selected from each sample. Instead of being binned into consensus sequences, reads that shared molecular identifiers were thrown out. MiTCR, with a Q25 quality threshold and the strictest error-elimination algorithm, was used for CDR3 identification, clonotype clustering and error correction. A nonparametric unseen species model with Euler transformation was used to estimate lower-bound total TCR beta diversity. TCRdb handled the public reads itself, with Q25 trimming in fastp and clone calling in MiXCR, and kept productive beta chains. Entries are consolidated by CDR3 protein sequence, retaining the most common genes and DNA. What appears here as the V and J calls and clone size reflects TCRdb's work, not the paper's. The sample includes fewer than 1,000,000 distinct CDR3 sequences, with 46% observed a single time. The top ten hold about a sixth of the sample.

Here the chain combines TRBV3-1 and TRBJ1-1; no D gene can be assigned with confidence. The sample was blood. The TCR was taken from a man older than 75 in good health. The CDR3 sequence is CASSQTGPNTEAFF. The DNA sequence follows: TGTGCCAGCAGCCAAACGGGCCCGAACACTGAAGCTTTCTTT.